Sequencing of this T cell receptor beta chain was carried out in a study of a mutant IDH1 vaccine in newly diagnosed glioma. Regarding the study as a whole: Vaccine-induced responses were seen in roughly 93% of patients, spanning several MHC alleles. Pseudoprogression appeared independent of alterations in top peripheral clonotypes.

This table comes from immunoSEQ multiplex PCR, and its TCRdb copy is limited to in-frame clones, with some not included. The sample lists 75,000 to 100,000 clones, almost 85% occurring once. As for time point: baseline, week 1 (first vaccination visit). The treatment is: pre-vaccination baseline after standard-of-care therapy. Donor tumors were new WHO grade 3 or 4 IDH1-mutant, ATRX-lost astrocytomas. Between the trimmed V and J ends, which lost 1 base and 4 bases, there was a span of 19 bases. CDR1 and CDR2 from the germline V gene are MGHRA and YSYEKL. This CDR3 region has 17 residues. On this clone: Antigen specificity is unknown.

The clonotype originates from a man aged 40-49 years with glioma. Some clones in this sample may be carry-over from other donors' samples. The specimen was PBMCs, collected from a glioma patient treated with radiotherapy, temozolomide or both. The rearrangement uses TRBV4-1 and TRBJ2-5, with unresolved D. This CDR3 reads CASSQVDLSRVGETQYF. DNA of the CDR3: TGCGCCAGCAGCCAAGTGGACCTCAGCCGGGTAGGAGAGACCCAGTACTTC.